The 15 T cell receptor beta chains presented below share a single source sample, sequenced in a study of identical twins' blood T cells. TCRdb used MiXCR to reprocess the 5' RACE reads, holding one entry per CDR3 protein. The sample carries 400,000 or so distinct CDR3 sequences, 28% recorded once. The specimen was PBMCs. The receptors were gathered from a woman aged 18-49 years in good health.

Concerning this clonotype: A junction end diverges from the germline sequence, so it may reflect a read error. This chain connects TRBV29-1 to TRBJ1-1; D uncertain. The CDR3 totals 14 residues. Germline V gene lookup returns CDR1 SQVTM and CDR2 ANQGSEA. The CDR3 nucleotides are TGCATCGTTGTTGGGCAGAAATCTTTCACTGAAGCTTTCTTT. This codes for CIVVGQKSFTEAFF.

J is TRBJ1-1 and V is TRBV3-1, with 9 bases matching TRBD1. V trimming: 9 bases; J trimming: 1 base; junction bases outside the gene matches: 30. This CDR3 is built from 22 residues. Germline CDR1 LGHDT, CDR2 YNNKEL (reference sequence). CDR3 DNA sequence: TGTGCCAGATACTTGAACGGGTCCCCGGGACAGGGAAGGAAAGTGGCGAACACTGAAGCTTTCTTT. Translating gives CARYLNGSPGQGRKVANTEAFF.

This sequence joins TRBV28 and TRBJ1-5; D not resolved. Germline values: CDR1 MDHEN, CDR2 SYDVKM. The CDR3 runs to 14 residues. V was cut by 3 bases and J by 8 bases, with 14 bases left in between. In nucleotides, the CDR3 is TGTGCCAGCAGTTTGTTTGGGGATGGTGAGCCCCAGCATTTT. Protein product: CASSLFGDGEPQHF. The whole variable domain, remainder taken from reference TRBV28 and TRBJ1-5, is DVKVTQSSRYLVKRTGEKVFLECVQDMDHENMFWYRQDPGLGLRLIYFSYDVKMKEKGDIPEGYSVSREKKERFSLILESASTNQTSMYLCASSLFGDGEPQHFGDGTRLSIL.

The chain links TRBV4-3 to TRBJ2-1; a weak D match, TRBD1 (5 bases). Trimming shortened V by 1 base and J by 8 bases, and 15 bases separated the two germline ends. Germline CDR1 and CDR2: LGHNA and YSLEER. The CDR3 runs to 15 residues. The CDR3, as DNA: TGCGCCAGCAGCCAAGGGGGCAGAGGTATCGATGAGCAGTTCTTC. Translating gives CASSQGGRGIDEQFF.

The V and J genes are TRBV5-1 and TRBJ1-4; 10 bases match TRBD1. Germline CDR1 and CDR2: SGHRS and YFSETQ. After removal of 7 bases from V and 5 bases from J, the junction contained 5 bases not matched to a gene. CDR3 length equals 14 residues. The CDR3 here is CASGTGVDNEKLFF. The CDR3 nucleotides are TGCGCCAGCGGGACAGGGGTTGACAATGAAAAACTGTTTTTT.

There are a few counts of this clonotype. The chain carries TRBV29-1 and TRBJ1-2, with D hard to call. Germline CDR1 reads SQVTM; CDR2 reads ANQGSEA. The CDR3 is 12 amino acids. V was clipped by 0 bases and J by 8 bases, with 10 bases between them. For the CDR3, the DNA is TGCAGCGTTGAAGATGGGGTGGGGGGCTACACCTTC. Amino acid sequence: CSVEDGVGGYTF.

V is TRBV27 and J is TRBJ2-1; no definite D call. CDR1 is MNHEY, CDR2 SMNVEV, per germline (reference sequence). The ends were cut back, 5 bases at V and 5 bases at J, with 16 bases in the middle. The CDR3 has 15 amino acids. CDR3 DNA: TGTGCCAGCAGTCCATTTGCCGCCCCCCACAATGAGCAGTTCTTC. Amino acid sequence: CASSPFAAPHNEQFF.

The chain carries TRBV2 and TRBJ2-2; unclear D gene. The germline gives CDR1 SNHLY, CDR2 FYNNEI. V was pared by 7 bases and J by 5 bases, with 11 bases between. The CDR3 runs 13 residues. The CDR3 here is CASIRHPTGELFF. CDR3 coding DNA: TGTGCCAGCATAAGACATCCTACCGGGGAGCTGTTTTTT.

This clonotype was observed a handful of times. This chain joins TRBV7-2 and TRBJ1-1; 9 bases are shared with TRBD1. The CDR3 is made up of 15 amino acids. Germline V lookup: CDR1 SGHTA, CDR2 FQGNSA. Losses at the gene ends were 4 bases for V and 3 bases for J; bases not matched to a gene: 6. The CDR3 region has the DNA TGTGCCAGCAGCTCTACTGACAGGGGGTACACTGAAGCTTTCTTT. Its translation is CASSSTDRGYTEAFF.

The rearrangement uses TRBV5-1 and TRBJ1-1, with 7 bases matching TRBD1. V was pared by 0 bases and J by 4 bases, with 9 bases of the junction left unmatched. The CDR3 has 16 residues. Germline V lookup: CDR1 SGHRS, CDR2 YFSETQ. CDR3 region: CASSLGLGQMSTEAFF. For the CDR3, the DNA is TGCGCCAGCAGCTTGGGCCTGGGACAGATGAGCACTGAAGCTTTCTTT.

The V call is TRBV4-3, the J call TRBJ1-1, with D possibly TRBD1 on 5 matching bases. The CDR3 extends over 13 amino acids. The V end lost 3 bases, the J end lost 6 bases, and 11 bases lay between the germline ends. The germline V gene has CDR1 LGHNA and CDR2 YSLEER. CDR3 sequence (DNA): TGCGCCAGCAGCCAGGTTTTCAGGGCTGAAGCTTTCTTT. Translated, it gives CASSQVFRAEAFF.

The rearrangement links TRBV14 to TRBJ1-2; perhaps TRBD1 as D (5 bases). Germline CDR1 reads SGHDN; CDR2 reads FVKESK. V lost 4 bases and J 8 bases, leaving 26 bases between the germline ends. This CDR3 has 17 amino acids. The chain's CDR3 is CASSPTGRTLLSGGYTF. CDR3 nucleotide sequence: TGTGCCAGCAGCCCCACGGGACGGACGCTGCTGTCAGGAGGCTACACCTTC.

The V gene is TRBV5-1, the J gene TRBJ2-7; no firm D call. Per the germline V gene, CDR1 is SGHRS and CDR2 is YFSETQ. Trimming removed 0 bases at V and 4 bases at J, with 8 bases between. The CDR3 covers 13 residues. For the CDR3, the DNA is TGCGCCAGCAGCTTGGAGCCTGAGTACGAGCAGTACTTC. Translating gives CASSLEPEYEQYF.

This clonotype has at least ten counts. The genes are TRBV9 and TRBJ1-3; tentative D call: TRBD1 (5 bases). The V end lost 2 bases, the J end lost 0 bases, and 9 bases lay between the germline ends. This CDR3 spans 15 amino acids. Germline CDR1 is SGDLS and CDR2 is YYNGEE. CDR3 sequence reads: CASSVGGSSGNTIYF. The CDR3 DNA is TGTGCCAGCAGCGTGGGGGGAAGCTCTGGAAACACCATATATTTT.

This clonotype has at least ten counts. The chain has TRBV3-1 and TRBJ2-2, with a weak D call TRBD2 (6 bases). Germline-derived CDR1 and CDR2 are LGHDT and YNNKEL (reference sequence). V lost 1 base and J lost 0, with 12 bases in between. CDR3 length equals 17 residues. CDR3 amino acids: CASSQGWGLANTGELFF. The DNA of the CDR3 is TGTGCCAGCAGCCAAGGATGGGGACTTGCGAACACCGGGGAGCTGTTTTTT.